The present TCR beta chain was sequenced within a study of naive and memory T cell subsets (dated 2017 in TCRdb). Regarding the research as a whole: The study applied an open-source, UMI-based TCR alpha and beta sequencing pipeline to sorted naive and memory peripheral blood T cell subsets. RNA was DNase-treated and reverse transcribed with TCR constant-region primers, mostly using SuperScript III. IgG serology results and the functional CMV T cell responses were in complete agreement.

Library creation used UMI-ligation and nested PCR. The beta constant-region primer was an equimolar mix of two oligonucleotides covering both TRBC1 and TRBC2. T4 RNA ligase 1 ligated a single-stranded oligonucleotide carrying the SP2 primer and a 12-nucleotide UMI to the cDNA 3' end. The ligated cDNA went through four rounds of PCR with nested alpha and beta constant-region primers together with the SP2 primer. Incubation of the ligation reaction was carried out at 16 degrees C for about 18-25 hours. PCR2 was usually performed as a SYBR Green qPCR and halted at a preset threshold so that over-amplification would not occur. Agencourt AMPure XP magnetic beads were used for all purifications after the first. Library quantification was done by Qubit, followed by a TapeStation check on which the main peak was expected at around 650 bp. Pooled libraries were sequenced on an Illumina MiSeq using v2 2x251 paired-end kits, and typically about 1-2.3 million reads were obtained per sample. Each sample's library went into the pool at roughly 4 nM, and about 4.5-7% PhiX was added to help with cluster recognition. The study's own analysis went as follows. Decombinator assigned V and J genes to Demultiplexor-processed FASTQ reads by tag matching, allowing a single base-pair mismatch. Collapsinator used UMIs to correct both sequencing errors and frequency errors arising from PCR heterogeneity. CDR3Translator translated TCRs and extracted CDR3s from the conserved cysteine to the FGXG phenylalanine, flagging non-productive sequences. Repertoires were subsampled to equal numbers of UMI-defined TCRs before Gini, Shannon entropy and inverse Simpson indices were calculated. Power-law fits to clonotype abundance distributions were performed by maximum likelihood within the linear range. On one naive CD8 sample, the pipeline and MIGEC gave similar UMI counts, unique TCR numbers and clonal distributions. The repertoires were searched for some 7,300 CMV-associated CDR3 sequences that had been compiled from VDJdb and a published dataset. The raw public reads went through TCRdb reprocessing: fastp at Q25, MiXCR clone calling, in-frame beta chains kept. When rows share a CDR3 protein, they turn into one entry using the most common DNA and genes. The V and J calls reflect TCRdb's pipeline rather than the authors' work. This sample gives 25,000 to 30,000 distinct CDR3 sequences in total; approximately 12% of them show up just once. The ten largest clones add up to over 15% of the sample.

General conclusions and limits of the study: TCR abundance followed a power law with an exponent that was different for naive and memory subsets but consistent across the three individuals. A clonotype was defined as a single alpha or beta chain sequence rather than as a paired alpha/beta receptor. The repertoire findings for the naive and memory subsets could not be validated against a ground truth because none was available. RNA-based TCR counts may be affected by expression changes linked to T cell activation and differentiation. In both CD4 and CD8 cells, going from naive through CM, EM and EMRA, the Gini index went up while Shannon and inverse Simpson diversity went down. After error correction, over 95% of naive TCR sequences appeared only once, giving much steeper abundance distributions than memory subsets.

Spanning cysteine to phenylalanine, the CDR3 consists of 17 amino acids. The kept DNA is CDR3 alone, 51 bases in frame from the first base. The germline V gene provides CDR1 SGHRS and CDR2 YFSETQ. Trimming takes 4 bases from V and 6 bases from J, and the germline ends sit 23 bases apart. Separate amplification of TCR alpha and beta chain libraries was performed from the second PCR step onward. Donor CMV status was determined by IFNgamma production from CD4+ T cells after overnight stimulation of fresh PBMCs with CMV viral lysate. Using Miltenyi beads, CD4 T cells were first positively selected, and CD8 T cells were then positively selected from the CD4-negative fraction. Cells were stained for CD3, CD4, CD8, CD45RA, CD27 and a live/dead dye and were sorted on a BD Aria II into four subsets based on CD45RA and CD27. Effector memory cells were sorted as CD45RA-CD27-, whereas EMRA cells were sorted as CD45RA+CD27-. Three healthy volunteers provided blood, and the blood of each volunteer was split into CD4 and CD8 T cells and then into four differentiation subsets. Around 120 ml of peripheral blood was collected from each donor, and PBMC were isolated by Ficoll-Paque PLUS density-gradient centrifugation. The sorted cells were lysed in RLT buffer, after which RNA was extracted using a Qiagen RNeasy kit and kept at -80 degrees C.

Of note for this clonotype: What this receptor recognizes is not known. Base qualities are not provided; no much larger clone lies one nucleotide away.

The chain is made from TRBV5-1 and TRBJ1-3; TRBD1 is a possible D gene, resting on 6 matching bases. The receptor was derived from a human donor in good health. Sequenced: effector memory CD4+ T cells from blood. The cell subset or site label corresponds to: effector memory, CD45RA- CD27-. CDR3 sequence: CASSVGGWSTGVNTIYF. The nucleotide sequence reads TGCGCCAGCAGCGTAGGGGGTTGGTCGACCGGCGTAAACACCATATATTTT.